These 22 T cell receptor beta chains originate from one sample sequenced in a study of blood T cell repertoires in COVID-19. Libraries were prepared by immunoSEQ multiplex PCR; TCRdb keeps only in-frame clonotypes and omits some of them. This sample has roughly 240,000 clones, with 70% to 90% found just once. Material: PBMCs or T cells enriched from blood (not recorded which). These receptors came from a woman aged 45-59 years with acute COVID-19.

This chain joins TRBV30 and TRBJ1-5, with D perhaps matching TRBD1 (6 bases). Germline V gene data show CDR1 as GTSNPN and CDR2 as SVGIG (reference sequence). CDR3 size: 14 residues. V was clipped by 2 bases and J by 2 bases, with 10 bases between them. The CDR3 bases are TGTGCCTGGAGTAGCAGGGGTGGCAATCAGCCCCAGCATTTT. The encoded protein is CAWSSRGGNQPQHF.

The chain employs TRBV28 and TRBJ2-1, with 12 nucleotides matching TRBD2. The germline gives CDR1 MDHEN, CDR2 SYDVKM. The V and J ends lost 1 base and 4 bases, in that order; junction bases with no gene match: 8. This CDR3 contains 18 residues. The DNA of the CDR3 is TGTGCCAGCAGTTTATTGCAGGGACTAGCGGGTGAATACAATGAGCAGTTCTTC. It yields the protein CASSLLQGLAGEYNEQFF.

This sequence joins TRBV6-5 and TRBJ1-6, with TRBD1 identical over 9 bases. This CDR3 has 14 residues. Trimming cost V 6 bases and J 8 bases; bases outside gene matches: 5. Germline V gene data show CDR1 as MNHEY and CDR2 as SVGAGI. The CDR3 nucleotides are TGTGCCAGCAGAACAGGGGGCGAGGATTCACCCCTCCACTTT. Protein product: CASRTGGEDSPLHF.

The V gene is TRBV19, the J gene TRBJ2-3, with 10 nucleotides matching TRBD1. The CDR3 runs to 18 residues. V dropped 4 bases and J dropped 2; count of bases not matched to a gene: 12. Germline V gene data show CDR1 as LNHDA and CDR2 as SQIVND (reference sequence). The CDR3 here is CASSRRDRGSSHTDTQYF. CDR3 in DNA: TGTGCCAGTAGTAGGAGGGACAGGGGCTCAAGTCACACAGATACGCAGTATTTT.

This clone was observed a single time. The sample contains more than one DNA sequence encoding this CDR3. V usage is TRBV6-5 and J usage is TRBJ2-7; 9 bases match TRBD1. The ends lost 4 bases at V and 4 bases at J; junction bases unmatched: 5. Germline V CDR1 and CDR2: MNHEY, SVGAGI. The CDR3 totals 14 residues. The CDR3 region has the DNA TGTGCCAGCAGTTCCGGGACAGGGCCTTACGAGCAGTACTTC. It codes for CASSSGTGPYEQYF.

This clone was detected only once. The genes are TRBV29-1 and TRBJ2-7; D remains ambiguous. The germline V and J ends were trimmed by 4 bases and 2 bases, with 9 bases remaining between them. CDR1 is SQVTM, CDR2 ANQGSEA, per germline. This CDR3 comprises 12 residues. CDR3 sequence: CSVGVSAYEQYF. Here the CDR3 DNA reads TGCAGCGTTGGAGTCAGCGCCTACGAGCAGTACTTC.

This sequence joins TRBV7-9 and TRBJ1-1; 8 nucleotides agree with TRBD1. Germline trimming cut 5 bases from V and 11 bases from J; bases unmatched to any gene: 10. CDR3 size: 13 residues. Per the germline V gene, CDR1 is SEHNR and CDR2 is FQNEAQ (reference sequence). DNA for the CDR3: TGTGCCAGCAGCATCGGACAGGGTGCAAAGGCTTTCTTT. It is translated as CASSIGQGAKAFF. Full variable domain (remainder filled in from reference TRBV7-9 and TRBJ1-1): DTGVSQNPRHKITKRGQNVTFRCDPISEHNRLYWYRQTLGQGPEFLTYFQNEAQLEKSRLLSDRFSAERPKGSFSTLEIQRTEQGDSAMYLCASSIGQGAKAFFGQGTRLTVV.

This sequence joins TRBV5-1 and TRBJ2-2; a weak D match, TRBD1 (6 bases). Germline V gives CDR1 SGHRS, CDR2 YFSETQ. The CDR3 is made up of 15 amino acids. V lost 2 bases and J lost 2, with 10 bases in between. In DNA form, the CDR3 reads TGCGCCAGCAGCTTAATGGGACAAAACACCGGGGAGCTGTTTTTT. Protein product: CASSLMGQNTGELFF. Combining the CDR3 with reference TRBV5-1 and TRBJ2-2 gives the whole variable domain KAGVTQTPRYLIKTRGQQVTLSCSPISGHRSVSWYQQTPGQGLQFLFEYFSETQRNKGNFPGRFSGRQFSNSRSEMNVSTLELGDSALYLCASSLMGQNTGELFFGEGSRLTVL.

This clone was picked up one time. J is TRBJ1-2 and V is TRBV3-1 (or the pseudogene TRBV3-2); D is uncertain. V shed 5 bases and J shed 7 bases, with 11 bases lying between them. Germline V gene data show CDR1 as LGHDT and CDR2 as YNNKEL (reference sequence). This CDR3 spans 12 amino acids. In DNA form, the CDR3 reads TGTGCCAGCAGCTTCCAACCAGGTGGCTACACCTTC. Translation: CASSFQPGGYTF.

The chain has TRBV11-2 and TRBJ1-6, with TRBD1 as a possible D gene (6 bases). Trimming removed 4 bases at V and 4 bases at J, with 14 bases between. Germline loops: CDR1 SGHAT, CDR2 FQNNGV. The CDR3 covers 16 residues. CDR3 DNA: TGTGCCAGCAGCTCACGAGGTAGGGGGTATAATTCACCCCTCCACTTT. Translated: CASSSRGRGYNSPLHF.

The chain employs TRBV19 and TRBJ1-5; D possibly corresponds to TRBD1 (5 bases). CDR3 length: 15 residues. Germline-derived CDR1 and CDR2 are LNHDA and SQIVND (reference sequence). Trimming cost V 5 bases and J 6 bases, with 17 bases left between them. CDR3 loop: CASSPMDQGGQPQHF. DNA for the CDR3: TGTGCCAGTAGTCCAATGGACCAGGGCGGTCAGCCCCAGCATTTT.

V gene TRBV7-9 combines with J gene TRBJ2-1, with D perhaps TRBD2 (7 bases). Trimming removed 2 bases from V and 6 bases from J, with 14 bases in between. The CDR3 consists of 15 residues. Germline V gene data show CDR1 as SEHNR and CDR2 as FQNEAQ (reference sequence). The CDR3 loop is CASSLRTGGINEQFF. The DNA for the CDR3 is TGTGCCAGCAGCTTACGTACGGGGGGCATCAATGAGCAGTTCTTC.

The chain couples TRBV2 to TRBJ1-6; the match to TRBD1 covers 7 bases. This CDR3 is 13 amino acids long. Germline loops: CDR1 SNHLY, CDR2 FYNNEI. Trimming took 6 bases from V and 8 from J; bases not matched to a gene: 4. CDR3 DNA: TGTGCCAGCAGGCCAACAGGGGATTCACCCCTCCACTTT. Translating gives CASRPTGDSPLHF.

This chain joins TRBV3-1 (or the pseudogene TRBV3-2) and TRBJ1-4; D perhaps matches TRBD1 (6 bases). Germline V gives CDR1 LGHDT, CDR2 YNNKEL (reference sequence). The length of the CDR3 is 18 residues. The V and J ends lost 7 bases and 1 base respectively, with 22 bases between them. CDR3 in amino acids: CASTQAGDTYRTNEKLFF. DNA of the CDR3: TGTGCCAGCACCCAGGCGGGGGACACTTATAGAACTAATGAAAAACTGTTTTTT.

This rearrangement joins TRBV27 to TRBJ2-1; a possible D gene is TRBD2 (5 bases). This CDR3 has 16 residues. V was shortened by 6 bases and J by 1 base, with 16 bases between the two germline ends. Per germline, CDR1 MNHEY and CDR2 SMNVEV (reference sequence). CDR3 coding DNA: TGTGCCAGCAGCAGCTCGGGATTATTTTCCTACAATGAGCAGTTCTTC. Translating it yields CASSSSGLFSYNEQFF.

The chain couples TRBV19 to TRBJ2-1; a possible D gene is TRBD2 (5 bases). This CDR3 spans 13 amino acids. The germline V gene has CDR1 LNHDA and CDR2 SQIVND (reference sequence). Trimming cost V 3 bases and J 7 bases, with 10 bases left between them. CDR3 sequence: CASSMTSGNEQFF. CDR3 in DNA: TGTGCCAGTAGTATGACGAGCGGTAATGAGCAGTTCTTC.

This clone was seen once. This chain links TRBV6-5 with TRBJ2-1; 9 nucleotides agree with TRBD2. Germline lookup yields CDR1 MNHEY and CDR2 SVGAGI. With V trimmed by 2 bases and J by 15 bases, 14 bases remained unmatched. The CDR3 is made up of 15 amino acids. The chain's CDR3 is CASSYDGSGGTGGFF. CDR3 sequence (DNA): TGTGCCAGCAGTTACGATGGTAGCGGGGGCACGGGGGGGTTCTTC.

CDR3: CASSPGTGATYGYTF. In nucleotides, the CDR3 is TGTGCCAGCTCACCTGGGACAGGGGCGACCTATGGCTACACCTTC. This chain connects TRBV18 to TRBJ1-2; 10 bases match TRBD1. V dropped 3 bases and J dropped 4; count of bases not matched to a gene: 5. The CDR3 runs to 15 residues. Per the germline V gene, CDR1 is KGHSH and CDR2 is LQKENI.

V gene TRBV19 combines with J gene TRBJ2-6; D is unclear. The CDR3 is 14 amino acids. V gave up 9 bases and J gave up 0 bases, with 9 bases separating them. Germline CDR1 and CDR2: LNHDA and SQIVND (reference sequence). Written as DNA, the CDR3 is TGTGCCAGCAATACAGTCTCTGGGGCCAACGTCCTGACTTTC. It translates to CASNTVSGANVLTF.

The chain joins TRBV3-1 (or the pseudogene TRBV3-2) to TRBJ2-1, with D perhaps TRBD2 (5 bases). Trimming cost V 1 base and J 8 bases, with 12 bases left between them. This CDR3 has 14 residues. CDR1 is LGHDT, CDR2 YNNKEL, per germline (reference sequence). The CDR3 nucleotides are TGTGCCAGCAGCCAAGGTAGCGTGTCGGATGAGCAGTTCTTC. Amino acids: CASSQGSVSDEQFF.

Turning to this clone: The same CDR3 arises from other DNA sequences in this sample as well. The V call is TRBV11-2, the J call TRBJ1-1; no firm D call. Trimming left V 1 base short and J 2 bases short, with 5 bases between. CDR3 length equals 13 residues. Looked up from germline, CDR1 is SGHAT and CDR2 is FQNNGV. CDR3 region: CASSLVQNTEAFF. CDR3 bases: TGTGCCAGCAGCTTAGTCCAAAACACTGAAGCTTTCTTT.

J is TRBJ1-5 and V is TRBV6-2 or TRBV6-3; TRBD1 matches 8 bases. The junction had 9 bases not matched to a gene; V was cut back by 4 bases and J by 7 bases. Germline V gene data show CDR1 as MNHEY and CDR2 as SVGEGT. The CDR3 runs to 15 residues. CDR3 loop: CASSFEGQASQPQHF. Written as DNA, the CDR3 is TGTGCCAGCAGTTTCGAGGGACAGGCTAGCCAGCCCCAGCATTTT.